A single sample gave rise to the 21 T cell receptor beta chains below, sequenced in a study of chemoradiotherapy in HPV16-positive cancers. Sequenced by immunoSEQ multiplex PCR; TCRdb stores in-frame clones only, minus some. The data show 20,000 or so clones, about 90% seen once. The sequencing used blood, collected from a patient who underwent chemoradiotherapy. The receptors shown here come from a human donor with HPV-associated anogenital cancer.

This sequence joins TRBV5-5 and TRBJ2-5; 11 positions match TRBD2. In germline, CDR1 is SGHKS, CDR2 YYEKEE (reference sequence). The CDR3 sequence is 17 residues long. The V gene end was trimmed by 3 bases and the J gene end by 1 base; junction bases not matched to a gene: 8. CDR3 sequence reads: CASSSTPGLAAQETQYF. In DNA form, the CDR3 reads TGTGCCAGCAGCTCCACGCCGGGACTAGCGGCCCAAGAGACCCAGTACTTC.

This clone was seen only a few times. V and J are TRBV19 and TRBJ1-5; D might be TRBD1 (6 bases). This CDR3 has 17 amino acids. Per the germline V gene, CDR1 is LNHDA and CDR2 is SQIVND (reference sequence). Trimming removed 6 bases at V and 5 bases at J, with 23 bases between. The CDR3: CASRRYSGASYDQPQHF. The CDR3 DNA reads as TGTGCCAGTAGGAGATATTCAGGGGCATCTTACGATCAGCCCCAGCATTTT.

CDR3 sequence reads: CASSQDARVEQFF. DNA for the CDR3: TGTGCCAGCAGCCAAGACGCCCGGGTTGAGCAGTTCTTC. The chain couples TRBV4-2 to TRBJ2-1; D remains ambiguous. This CDR3 has 13 residues. The V and J ends lost 0 bases and 9 bases respectively, with 9 bases between them. Germline assignment: CDR1 LGHNA and CDR2 YNFKEQ.

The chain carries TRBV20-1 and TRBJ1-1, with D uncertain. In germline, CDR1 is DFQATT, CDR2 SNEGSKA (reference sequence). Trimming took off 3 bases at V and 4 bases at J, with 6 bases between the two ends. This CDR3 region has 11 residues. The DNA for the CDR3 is TGCAGTGCTAGTGAGGCCACTGAAGCTTTCTTT. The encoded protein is CSASEATEAFF.

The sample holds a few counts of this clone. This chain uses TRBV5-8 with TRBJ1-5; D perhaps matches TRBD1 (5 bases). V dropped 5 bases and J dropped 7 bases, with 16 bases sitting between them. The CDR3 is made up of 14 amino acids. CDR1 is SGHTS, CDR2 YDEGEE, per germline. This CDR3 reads CASSFDSKGQPQHF. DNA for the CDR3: TGTGCCAGCAGTTTTGACAGTAAGGGCCAGCCCCAGCATTTT.

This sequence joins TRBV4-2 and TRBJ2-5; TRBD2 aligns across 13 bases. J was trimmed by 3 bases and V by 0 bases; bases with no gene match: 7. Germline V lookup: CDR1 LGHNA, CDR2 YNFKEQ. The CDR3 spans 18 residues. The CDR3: CASSQELAGGRDKETQYF. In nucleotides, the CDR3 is TGTGCCAGCAGCCAAGAACTAGCGGGGGGGCGGGACAAAGAGACCCAGTACTTC.

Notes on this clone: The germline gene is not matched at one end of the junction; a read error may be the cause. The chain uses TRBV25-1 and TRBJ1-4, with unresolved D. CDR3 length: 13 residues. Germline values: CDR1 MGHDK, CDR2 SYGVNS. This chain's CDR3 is CVSSDRVNEKLFF. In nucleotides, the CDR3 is TGTGTCAGCAGTGATCGGGTTAATGAAAAACTGTTTTTT.

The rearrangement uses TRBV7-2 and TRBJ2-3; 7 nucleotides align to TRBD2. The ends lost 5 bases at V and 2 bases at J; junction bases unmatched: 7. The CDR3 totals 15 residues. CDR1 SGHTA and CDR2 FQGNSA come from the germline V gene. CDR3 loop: CASSQGLDFTDTQYF. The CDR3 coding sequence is TGTGCCAGCAGCCAAGGACTAGACTTCACAGATACGCAGTATTTT.

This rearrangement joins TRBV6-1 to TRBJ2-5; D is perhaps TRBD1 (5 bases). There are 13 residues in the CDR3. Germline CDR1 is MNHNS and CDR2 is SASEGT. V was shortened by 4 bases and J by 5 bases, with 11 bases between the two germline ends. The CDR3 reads CASSVQGYETQYF. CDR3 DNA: TGTGCCAGCAGTGTTCAGGGATATGAGACCCAGTACTTC.

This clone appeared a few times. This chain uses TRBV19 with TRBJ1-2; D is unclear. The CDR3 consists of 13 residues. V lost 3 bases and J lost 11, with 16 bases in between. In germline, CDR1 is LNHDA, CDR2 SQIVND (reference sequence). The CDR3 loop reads CASSILPTLGYTF. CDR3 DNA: TGTGCCAGTAGTATTTTGCCAACCCTAGGATACACCTTC.

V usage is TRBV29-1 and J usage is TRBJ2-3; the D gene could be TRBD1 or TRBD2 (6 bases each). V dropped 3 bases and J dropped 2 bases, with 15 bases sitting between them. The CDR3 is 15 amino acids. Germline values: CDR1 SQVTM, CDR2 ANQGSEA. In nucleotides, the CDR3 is TGCAGCGTTGAGACGATGGAGGGGGACACAGATACGCAGTATTTT. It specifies CSVETMEGDTDTQYF.

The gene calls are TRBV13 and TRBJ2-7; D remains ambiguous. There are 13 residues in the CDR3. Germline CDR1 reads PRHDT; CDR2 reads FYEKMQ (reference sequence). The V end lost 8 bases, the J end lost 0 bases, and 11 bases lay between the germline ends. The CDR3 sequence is CASGPTNSYEQYF. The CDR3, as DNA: TGTGCCAGCGGCCCGACAAACTCCTACGAGCAGTACTTC.

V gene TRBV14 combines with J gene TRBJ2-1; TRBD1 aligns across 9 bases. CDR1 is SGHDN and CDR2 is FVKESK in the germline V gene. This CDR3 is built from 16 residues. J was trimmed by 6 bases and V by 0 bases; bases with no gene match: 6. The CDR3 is CASSQEGQGLINEQFF. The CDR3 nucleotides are TGTGCCAGCAGCCAAGAGGGACAGGGTTTAATCAATGAGCAGTTCTTC.

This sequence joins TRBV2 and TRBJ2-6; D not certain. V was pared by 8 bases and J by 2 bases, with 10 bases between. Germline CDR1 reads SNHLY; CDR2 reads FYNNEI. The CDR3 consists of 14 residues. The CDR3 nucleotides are TGTGCCAGCTCTCGGGTGGCTGGGGCCAACGTCCTGACTTTC. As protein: CASSRVAGANVLTF.

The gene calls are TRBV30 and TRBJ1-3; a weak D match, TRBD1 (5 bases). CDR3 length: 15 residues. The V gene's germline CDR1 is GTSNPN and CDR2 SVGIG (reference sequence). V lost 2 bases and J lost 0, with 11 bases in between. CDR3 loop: CAWSTRGTSGNTIYF. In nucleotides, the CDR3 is TGTGCCTGGAGTACGAGGGGCACCTCTGGAAACACCATATATTTT.

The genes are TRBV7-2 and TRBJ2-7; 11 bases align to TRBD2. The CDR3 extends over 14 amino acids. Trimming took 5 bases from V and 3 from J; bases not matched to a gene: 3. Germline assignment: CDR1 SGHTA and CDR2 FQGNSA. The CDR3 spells CASSIGLAGYEQYV. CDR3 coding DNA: TGTGCCAGCAGCATAGGACTAGCGGGCTACGAGCAGTACGTC.

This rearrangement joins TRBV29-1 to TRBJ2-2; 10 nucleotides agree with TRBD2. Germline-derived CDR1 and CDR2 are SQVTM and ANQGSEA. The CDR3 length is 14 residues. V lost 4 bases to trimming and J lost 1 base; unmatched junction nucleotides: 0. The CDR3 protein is CSVGLAGNTGELFF. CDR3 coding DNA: TGCAGCGTTGGACTAGCGGGGAACACCGGGGAGCTGTTTTTT.

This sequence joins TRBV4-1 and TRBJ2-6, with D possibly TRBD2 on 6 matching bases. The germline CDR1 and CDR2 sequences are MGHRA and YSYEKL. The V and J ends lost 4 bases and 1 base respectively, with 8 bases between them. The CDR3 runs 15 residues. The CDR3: CASSLEGSGANVLTF. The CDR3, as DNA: TGCGCCAGCAGCCTGGAGGGGTCTGGGGCCAACGTCCTGACTTTC.

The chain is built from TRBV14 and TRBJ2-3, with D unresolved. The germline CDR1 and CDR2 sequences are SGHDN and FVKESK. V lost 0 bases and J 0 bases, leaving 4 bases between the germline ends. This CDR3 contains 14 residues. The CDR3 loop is CASSQDVSTDTQYF. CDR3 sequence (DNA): TGTGCCAGCAGCCAAGATGTGAGCACAGATACGCAGTATTTT.

CDR3 amino acids: CASSNTGGRTEAFF. The CDR3 region has the DNA TGTGCCAGCAGTAACACAGGGGGCCGCACTGAAGCTTTCTTT. The rearrangement uses TRBV6-5 and TRBJ1-1, with TRBD1 identical over 9 bases. The CDR3 is 14 amino acids. J gave up 4 bases and V 5 bases, and 5 bases lay outside the gene matches. CDR1 and CDR2 (germline): MNHEY, SVGAGI.

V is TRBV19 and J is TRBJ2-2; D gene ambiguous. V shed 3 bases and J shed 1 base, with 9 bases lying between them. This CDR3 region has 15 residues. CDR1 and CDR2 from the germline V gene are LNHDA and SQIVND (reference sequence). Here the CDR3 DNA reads TGTGCCAGTAGTATCGATGTCAGGAACACCGGGGAGCTGTTTTTT. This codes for CASSIDVRNTGELFF.